A selection of T cell receptor beta chains follows, all from one sample in a study of shared clonotypes between healthy human individuals. The repertoire was sequenced with immunoSEQ multiplex PCR; TCRdb's copy has only in-frame clones and lacks some. The sample lists under 1,100,000 clones, about 80% occurring once. The sample consisted of memory CD4+ T cells sorted from blood. Receptors originate from a man between 18 and 35 years old in good health. Each CDR3 is given with its conserved first and last residue. A D gene is named only where the DNA matches it firmly. Only some rows state a clone size, as once, few, many or a class for expanded clones.

clone_size	d_call	v_call	j_call	cdr3_nt	cdr3_aa
NA	TRBD1	TRBV11-3	TRBJ2-2	TGTGCCAGCAGCAAACAAGGACAGGGGGGAACCGGGGAGCTGTTTTTT	CASSKQGQGGTGELFF
once	NA	TRBV7-2	TRBJ1-1	TGTGCCAGCAGCTTAGTCGTAGTGGGCAGTAACACTGAAGCTTTCTTT	CASSLVVVGSNTEAFF
NA	TRBD2	TRBV7-2	TRBJ2-2	TGTGCCAGCAGCTTTCTAGCGGGAGCGGCCGGGGAGCTGTTTTTT	CASSFLAGAAGELFF
many	TRBD1	TRBV5-6	TRBJ1-2	TGTGCCAGCAGCTTGGGCACCCTACAGGGGGCGCTTGGCTACACCTTC	CASSLGTLQGALGYTF
NA	TRBD1	TRBV11-3	TRBJ2-7	TGTGCCAGCAGCTTACAGACAGGGCCCTACGAGCAGTACTTC	CASSLQTGPYEQYF
few	NA	TRBV11-1	TRBJ2-7	TGTGCCAGCAGCTTAGCGTGGGGGATAACCTACGAGCAGTACTTC	CASSLAWGITYEQYF
NA	NA	TRBV9	TRBJ1-6	TGTGCCAGCAGCGATCAGGGTATTAATAATTCACCCCTCCACTTT	CASSDQGINNSPLHF
NA	NA	TRBV27	TRBJ2-3	TGTGCCAGCAGTCGAGGCGAGGGCACAGATACGCAGTATTTT	CASSRGEGTDTQYF
NA	NA	TRBV9	TRBJ2-5	TGTGCCAGCAGCGTCCGGGTAGATGGGGAGACCCAGTACTTC	CASSVRVDGETQYF
NA	NA	TRBV18	TRBJ1-2	TGTGCCAGCTCACCACTGGGCCAATATGGCTACACCTTC	CASSPLGQYGYTF
NA	NA	TRBV5-4	TRBJ1-4	TGTGCCAGCAGCTTGACCCAGGGCGGAGCCGCAACTAATGAAAAACTGTTTTTT	CASSLTQGGAATNEKLFF
NA	NA	TRBV7-9	TRBJ1-5	TGTGCCAGCACCCCAACATTCGGGCCTCACAATCAGCCCCAGCATTTT	CASTPTFGPHNQPQHF
NA	TRBD1	TRBV19	TRBJ2-2	TGTGCCAGTAGTATTCGGACAGGGGGCTACACCGGGGAGCTGTTTTTT	CASSIRTGGYTGELFF
NA	NA	TRBV7-2	TRBJ1-2	TGTGCCAGCAGCCTCCCAGGGTCTAACTATGGCTACACCTTC	CASSLPGSNYGYTF
NA	NA	TRBV15	TRBJ2-3	TGTGCCACCAGCAGAGGAGGCAGGGCACCTCGCACAGATACGCAGTATTTT	CATSRGGRAPRTDTQYF
NA	NA	TRBV4-1	TRBJ2-1	TGCGCCAGCAGCCAAACCGGGGCAGGGAACAATGAGCAGTTCTTC	CASSQTGAGNNEQFF
NA	NA	TRBV11-2	TRBJ1-5	TGTGCCAGCAGCTCGTACAGCGACCGCAATCAGCCCCAGCATTTT	CASSSYSDRNQPQHF
NA	NA	TRBV18	TRBJ2-7	TGTGCCAGCTCACTTTACAGCGGGCGGAGCTCCTACGAGCAGTACTTC	CASSLYSGRSSYEQYF
NA	TRBD1	TRBV5-6	TRBJ1-2	TGTGCCAGCAGCTTGGGTTTCCTAGGGGACAGGGGACCGGCCGGCTACACCTTC	CASSLGFLGDRGPAGYTF
NA	NA	TRBV4-3	TRBJ2-1	TGCGCCAGCAGCCAAGGCGACTCCAATGAGCAGTTCTTC	CASSQGDSNEQFF
NA	TRBD1	TRBV28	TRBJ2-3	TGTGCCAGCAGGGGACAGGGAGTTGGGACAGATACGCAGTATTTT	CASRGQGVGTDTQYF
NA	NA	TRBV9	TRBJ2-7	TGTGCCAGCAGCGTGGACCCGGCGAGCTCCTACGAGCAGTACTTC	CASSVDPASSYEQYF
NA	NA	TRBV30	TRBJ1-2	TGTGCCTGGAGGAGCCCCGTGGGGCTCTTTGGCTACACCTTC	CAWRSPVGLFGYTF